The rows below give T cell receptor beta chains drawn from one sample of a study of blood T cell repertoires in COVID-19. This table comes from immunoSEQ multiplex PCR, and its TCRdb copy is limited to in-frame clones, with some not included. The data hold approximately 280,000 clones, with around 85% observed a single time. Sequenced sample: peripheral blood. The receptors come from a woman between 65 and 79 years old with acute or convalescent COVID-19. Each CDR3 is given with its conserved first and last residue. The D gene is left open where the match is weak. Expanded clones get a size class; other rows say once, few or many, or leave the size out.

j_gene: TRBJ1-5
v_gene: TRBV10-3
abundance: .
d_gene: .
CDR3nt: TGTGCCTTCGGGGGTAATCAGCCCCAGCATTTT
CDR3aa: CAFGGNQPQHF

j_gene: TRBJ1-1
v_gene: TRBV6-5
abundance: .
d_gene: .
CDR3nt: TGTGCCAGCCGGCAGGGAAAGGTGATGAACACTGAAGCTTTCTTT
CDR3aa: CASRQGKVMNTEAFF

j_gene: TRBJ2-1
v_gene: TRBV2
abundance: once
d_gene: .
CDR3nt: TGTGCCAGCGGGGGGGGCACCGATTGGAGCTCCTACAATGAGCAGTTCTTC
CDR3aa: CASGGGTDWSSYNEQFF

j_gene: TRBJ2-3
v_gene: TRBV3-1/TRBV3-2
abundance: .
d_gene: .
CDR3nt: TGTGCCAGCAGCCAAGTCCGGGCAGATACGCAGTATTTT
CDR3aa: CASSQVRADTQYF

j_gene: TRBJ2-7
v_gene: TRBV5-1
abundance: few
d_gene: .
CDR3nt: TGCGCCAGCAGCTTGGGAGGCTACGAGCAGTACTTC
CDR3aa: CASSLGGYEQYF

j_gene: TRBJ2-2
v_gene: TRBV3-1/TRBV3-2
abundance: .
d_gene: .
CDR3nt: TGTGCCAGCAGCCAAGAAGGTCCCAGGGCCCCCGGGGAGCTGTTTTTT
CDR3aa: CASSQEGPRAPGELFF

j_gene: TRBJ1-5
v_gene: TRBV9
abundance: .
d_gene: TRBD1
CDR3nt: TGTGCCAGCAGCGTAGGACAGGGGAGCAATCAGCCCCAGCATTTT
CDR3aa: CASSVGQGSNQPQHF

j_gene: TRBJ2-7
v_gene: TRBV5-4
abundance: once
d_gene: TRBD2
CDR3nt: TGTGCCAGCAGCTTGAGCGGGGTCTACCGGGAGCAGTACTTC
CDR3aa: CASSLSGVYREQYF

j_gene: TRBJ1-4
v_gene: TRBV19
abundance: .
d_gene: .
CDR3nt: TGTGCCAGTAGTATGGTTCAGGCGAGTGAAAAACTGTTTTTT
CDR3aa: CASSMVQASEKLFF

j_gene: TRBJ2-1
v_gene: TRBV5-1
abundance: .
d_gene: TRBD1
CDR3nt: TGCGCCAGCAGCTTGGTCATGAATCCGGGACAGGGGGTTAGGAGGTCCTACAATGAGCAGTTCTTC
CDR3aa: CASSLVMNPGQGVRRSYNEQFF

j_gene: TRBJ2-3
v_gene: TRBV15
abundance: .
d_gene: .
CDR3nt: TGTGCCACCAGCAGAGGTGTCTCAGATACGCAGTATTTT
CDR3aa: CATSRGVSDTQYF

j_gene: TRBJ2-1
v_gene: TRBV5-1
abundance: .
d_gene: .
CDR3nt: TGCGCCAGCAGCTTGGCTGGGACATATGAGCAGTTCTTC
CDR3aa: CASSLAGTYEQFF

j_gene: TRBJ1-1
v_gene: TRBV5-1
abundance: .
d_gene: .
CDR3nt: TGCGCCAGCAGCTTAAGATCGGGCACTGAAGCTTTCTTT
CDR3aa: CASSLRSGTEAFF

j_gene: TRBJ2-5
v_gene: TRBV24-1
abundance: .
d_gene: TRBD1
CDR3nt: TGTGCCACCAGTGATTCGGGGACAGGATGGGAGACCCAGTACTTC
CDR3aa: CATSDSGTGWETQYF

j_gene: TRBJ2-1
v_gene: TRBV19
abundance: .
d_gene: TRBD2
CDR3nt: TGTGCCAGTAGTACCTCTAGCGGGGGGGCTAATGAGCAGTTCTTC
CDR3aa: CASSTSSGGANEQFF

j_gene: TRBJ1-3
v_gene: TRBV9
abundance: .
d_gene: .
CDR3nt: TGTGCCAGCAGCCCCCCCGGGGGAAACACCATATATTTT
CDR3aa: CASSPPGGNTIYF

j_gene: TRBJ2-4
v_gene: TRBV18
abundance: .
d_gene: .
CDR3nt: TGTGCCAGCTCACCGAGGCCGCTTTATTTTTCCCAAAACATTCAGTACTTC
CDR3aa: CASSPRPLYFSQNIQYF

j_gene: TRBJ2-1
v_gene: TRBV5-6
abundance: .
d_gene: TRBD1
CDR3nt: TGTGCCAGCAGCTTGGCGGGACAGAATGAGCAGTTCTTC
CDR3aa: CASSLAGQNEQFF

j_gene: TRBJ1-2
v_gene: TRBV6-4
abundance: .
d_gene: .
CDR3nt: TGTGCCAGCAGTACAGGGAGGGACTATGGCTACACCTTC
CDR3aa: CASSTGRDYGYTF

j_gene: TRBJ1-4
v_gene: TRBV6-1
abundance: .
d_gene: .
CDR3nt: TGTGCCAGCAGTGAAAACAGTCCAGCTAATGAAAAACTGTTTTTT
CDR3aa: CASSENSPANEKLFF

j_gene: TRBJ2-6
v_gene: TRBV5-1
abundance: .
d_gene: .
CDR3nt: TGCGCCAGCAGCTCGGGTTCGAACTCTGGGGCCAACGTCCTGACTTTC
CDR3aa: CASSSGSNSGANVLTF

j_gene: TRBJ2-3
v_gene: TRBV10-1
abundance: few
d_gene: TRBD1
CDR3nt: TGCGCCAGCAGCCCCGGGACAGGGAGTGCAGATACGCAGTATTTT
CDR3aa: CASSPGTGSADTQYF

j_gene: TRBJ2-7
v_gene: TRBV6-5
abundance: .
d_gene: .
CDR3nt: TGTGCCAGCCACAGGGGAGGAGGTTCCTACGAGCAGTACTTC
CDR3aa: CASHRGGGSYEQYF